The clone carrying this T cell receptor beta chain was seen only once. These data are taken from a study of blood T cell repertoires in COVID-19. Study processing details: For nucleated cells, counts were estimated from reference gene primer amplification. The table came from immunoSEQ multiplex PCR; TCRdb's copy has only in-frame clones and leaves some out. V and J calls and clone size come straight from that table; D and trimming were deduced from the DNA. The repertoire holds under 200,000 clones, with more than 70% as singletons. CDR1 and CDR2 (germline): KGHDR, SFDVKD. CDR3 length: 15 residues. Trimming cost V 5 bases and J 4 bases, with 14 bases left between them. Assignment of participants to cohorts was predicated upon participant-reported clinical history.

V gene TRBV24-1 combines with J gene TRBJ1-5, with a possible D match to TRBD1 (6 bases). The source material was PBMCs or T cells enriched from blood (not recorded which). This clonotype was sampled from a woman between 18 and 29 years old who had recovered from COVID-19. DNA of the CDR3: TGTGCCACCAGTGCTCAAGGGGGGGAAAATCAGCCCCAGCATTTT. Its translation: CATSAQGGENQPQHF.